This TCR beta chain was sequenced in a study of CD8 T cells in ankylosing spondylitis. Broader study findings: With a CD8+ phenotype, disease-linked clones were relatively rare in peripheral blood. Significantly higher representation of disease-linked clones was reported for matched ankylosing spondylitis synovial fluid. Certain motif variants had earlier appeared in reactive arthritis synovial fluid and blood.

The CDR3 consists of 10 residues. The V gene lost 7 bases and the J gene lost 7 bases, with 7 bases spanning the gap. Germline CDR1 and CDR2: SNHLY and FYNNEI. As the method for making TCR beta libraries, quantitative 5'-RACE with molecular barcodes was used. In TCRdb, the 5' RACE reads were re-called with MiXCR into one record per CDR3 protein. This table has under 300,000 distinct CDR3 sequences, roughly a tenth appearing once. Concerning this clonotype: The antigen is unknown.

J is TRBJ2-5 and V is TRBV2; no firm D call. The receptor was derived from a male donor with ankylosing spondylitis or in good health (not recorded which). The specimen was blood, either unsorted or a sorted T cell fraction (not recorded which). The chain's CDR3 is CASIPGTQYF. CDR3 nucleotide sequence: TGTGCCAGCATCCCTGGGACCCAGTACTTC.